The rows below give T cell receptor beta chains drawn from one sample of a study of cytomegalovirus exposure and HLA in healthy donors. Profiling relied on immunoSEQ multiplex PCR, and the TCRdb table lists in-frame clones only, not all of them. This sample has around 130,000 clones, with approximately 81% found just once. Material: PBMCs. The receptors stem from a man aged 18 to 35 in good health and CMV-seronegative. CDR3s include the opening cysteine and the closing phenylalanine or tryptophan. A D gene is named only where the DNA matches it firmly. Only some rows state a clone size, as once, few, many or a class for expanded clones.

>17|-|-|TRBJ2-7|TRBV25-1
CASSDGFTGRGSYEQYF
TGTGCCAGCAGTGATGGTTTTACGGGGCGGGGCTCCTACGAGCAGTACTTC
>12|TRBD1|-|TRBJ1-1|TRBV19
CASRQGFTEAFF
TGTGCCAGCAGACAGGGGTTCACTGAAGCTTTCTTT
>15|TRBD1|-|TRBJ1-2|TRBV28
CASSWTGGERGGYTF
TGTGCCAGCAGCTGGACAGGGGGAGAAAGGGGGGGTTACACCTTC
>13|TRBD1|-|TRBJ1-2|TRBV9
CASSVIAGGSYTF
TGTGCCAGCAGCGTAATTGCAGGGGGGAGCTACACCTTC
>12|TRBD2|-|TRBJ2-1|TRBV28
CASSFRGVEQFF
TGTGCCAGCAGTTTTCGGGGGGTGGAGCAGTTCTTC
>16|TRBD2|-|TRBJ2-1|TRBV4-1
CASSKIPGTIDDEQFF
TGCGCCAGCAGCAAAATACCCGGGACTATCGACGATGAGCAGTTCTTC
>14|-|-|TRBJ1-4|TRBV9
CASSSRSTAEKLFF
TGTGCCAGCAGCTCTCGTTCGACAGCTGAAAAACTGTTTTTT
>16|TRBD2|-|TRBJ2-3|TRBV28
CASSSSGRASTDTQYF
TGTGCCAGCAGTTCTAGCGGGAGGGCTTCCACAGATACGCAGTATTTT
>15|-|-|TRBJ2-7|TRBV6-5
CASTSSSGGLYGQYF
TGTGCCAGCACCTCCTCGTCAGGGGGACTGTATGGGCAGTACTTC
>16|TRBD1|-|TRBJ1-3|TRBV7-2
CASSRAPGQGGNTIYF
TGTGCCAGCAGCCGAGCCCCGGGACAGGGGGGAAACACCATATATTTT
>15|TRBD1|-|TRBJ2-3|TRBV6-1
CASSEQGARSDTQYF
TGTGCCAGCAGTGAACAGGGGGCGCGGTCCGATACGCAGTATTTT
>13|TRBD1|few|TRBJ2-7|TRBV6-1
CASDGGQGAGQYF
TGTGCCAGTGACGGCGGACAGGGTGCGGGGCAGTACTTC
>15|TRBD1|-|TRBJ2-3|TRBV6-1
CASIGRTGSADTQYF
TGTGCCAGCATTGGGAGGACAGGGTCCGCAGATACGCAGTATTTT
>11|-|few|TRBJ2-5|TRBV6-5
CASSTAETQYF
TGTGCCAGCAGTACCGCGGAGACCCAGTACTTC
>13|-|once|TRBJ1-4|TRBV5-4
CASSRSPGEKLFF
TGTGCCAGCAGTCGCTCGCCCGGGGAAAAACTGTTTTTT
>18|-|-|TRBJ1-2|TRBV9
CASSVGEAGGEANYGYTF
TGTGCCAGCAGCGTAGGTGAGGCGGGTGGGGAGGCGAACTATGGCTACACCTTC
>12|TRBD1|-|TRBJ2-7|TRBV28
CASRDRGRFQYF
TGTGCCAGCAGGGACAGGGGGCGCTTCCAGTACTTC
>14|TRBD1|-|TRBJ2-7|TRBV5-1
CASAKAQGAGEQYF
TGCGCCAGCGCTAAAGCACAGGGGGCGGGGGAGCAGTACTTC
>16|TRBD2|-|TRBJ2-1|TRBV5-8
CASSLRALAGGNEQFF
TGTGCCAGCAGCTTGAGAGCGCTAGCGGGAGGCAATGAGCAGTTCTTC
>15|TRBD1|-|TRBJ2-3|TRBV9
CASTDPRGNTDTQYF
TGTGCCAGCACCGACCCCAGGGGGAACACAGATACGCAGTATTTT
>15|-|-|TRBJ2-1|TRBV29-1
CSVGVGGSFYNEQFF
TGCAGCGTTGGGGTGGGGGGAAGCTTCTACAATGAGCAGTTCTTC
>15|-|once|TRBJ2-3|TRBV2
CASSGTRMEGNTQYF
TGTGCCAGCAGTGGTACTAGGATGGAAGGGAATACGCAGTATTTT
>12|-|once|TRBJ1-2|TRBV30
CASAQGPGGYTF
TGTGCCTCGGCACAGGGTCCGGGTGGCTACACCTTC
>14|TRBD2|-|TRBJ2-1|TRBV7-9
CASSSIAGAHEQFF
TGTGCCAGCAGCTCCATAGCGGGAGCCCATGAGCAGTTCTTC
>11|-|few|TRBJ2-7|TRBV6-4
CATRSSYEQYF
TGTGCCACCCGGTCCTCCTACGAGCAGTACTTC
>15|TRBD2|-|TRBJ2-1|TRBV30
CAWSVLLAGGNEQFF
TGTGCCTGGAGTGTACTCCTAGCGGGAGGCAATGAGCAGTTCTTC
>17|-|-|TRBJ1-5|TRBV4-2
CASSQDSKLSRNQPQHF
TGTGCCAGCAGCCAAGATTCGAAATTAAGCCGCAATCAGCCCCAGCATTTT
>14|-|-|TRBJ1-5|TRBV5-5
CASSFGTPYQPQHF
TGTGCCAGCAGCTTTGGCACCCCCTATCAGCCCCAGCATTTT
>16|-|-|TRBJ1-1|TRBV19
CASRWAGVGGAGEAFF
TGTGCCAGTAGATGGGCAGGGGTGGGGGGGGCGGGTGAAGCTTTCTTT
>16|-|-|TRBJ1-5|TRBV19
CASSTPFLGSDQPQHF
TGTGCCAGTAGTACCCCCTTTCTCGGAAGCGATCAGCCCCAGCATTTT
>13|TRBD1|few|TRBJ2-5|TRBV18
CASSPGQLETQYF
TGTGCCAGCTCCCCGGGACAGTTAGAGACCCAGTACTTC
>17|-|-|TRBJ2-5|TRBV4-3
CASSQGGGGYLQETQYF
TGCGCCAGCAGCCAGGGGGGCGGGGGCTACTTACAAGAGACCCAGTACTTC
>18|TRBD2|-|TRBJ2-3|TRBV7-2
CASSAPGLAGGISYTQYF
TGTGCCAGCAGCGCACCGGGACTAGCGGGAGGGATTTCCTATACGCAGTATTTT
>17|TRBD1|-|TRBJ2-1|TRBV18
CASSPPLGQGEANEQFF
TGTGCCAGCTCACCACCCCTGGGACAGGGGGAGGCCAATGAGCAGTTCTTC
>16|-|-|TRBJ2-1|TRBV13
CASSWLSGGSYNEQFF
TGTGCCAGCAGCTGGCTCTCCGGGGGCTCCTACAATGAGCAGTTCTTC
>12|TRBD1|-|TRBJ1-2|TRBV6-1
CANRQGNYGYTF
TGTGCCAACAGACAGGGGAACTATGGCTACACCTTC
>18|-|-|TRBJ1-5|TRBV28
CASSLLVFKGRYNQPQHF
TGTGCCAGCAGTTTACTTGTTTTTAAAGGGAGGTACAATCAGCCCCAGCATTTT
>17|TRBD1|-|TRBJ2-2|TRBV27
CASSSSGTAINTGELFF
TGTGCCAGCAGCAGCTCCGGGACAGCAATTAACACCGGGGAGCTGTTTTTT
>13|-|-|TRBJ1-2|TRBV10-1
CASSDRCNYGYTF
TGCGCCAGCAGTGACCGGTGTAACTATGGCTACACCTTC
>13|-|-|TRBJ2-7|TRBV5-1
CASSLVQLAEQYF
TGCGCCAGCAGCTTGGTTCAACTAGCAGAGCAGTACTTC
>11|-|-|TRBJ2-1|TRBV7-3
CASGVNHEQFF
TGTGCTTCAGGTGTGAACCATGAGCAGTTCTTC
>16|-|-|TRBJ1-5|TRBV10-2
CASSESYSQGKQPQHF
TGCGCCAGCAGTGAGTCGTACTCGCAGGGGAAACAGCCCCAGCATTTT
>14|-|-|TRBJ2-3|TRBV19
CATASAPAGDTQYF
TGTGCCACCGCTAGCGCCCCGGCCGGGGATACGCAGTATTTT
>15|TRBD2|once|TRBJ2-1|TRBV9
CASSAPGLAGDEQFF
TGTGCCAGCAGCGCCCCGGGACTAGCAGGGGATGAGCAGTTCTTC
>15|-|-|TRBJ1-2|TRBV5-8
CASSPSLHGGYGYTF
TGTGCCAGCAGCCCTTCCCTGCACGGAGGCTATGGCTACACCTTC
>18|TRBD1|-|TRBJ2-6|TRBV19
CASSSPGQVSSGANVLTF
TGTGCCAGTAGTAGTCCGGGACAGGTCAGCTCTGGGGCCAACGTCCTGACTTTC